A selection of T cell receptor beta chains follows, all from one sample in a study of metastatic and nonmetastatic thyroid tumors. From the PCR reads, TCRdb re-called clones with MiXCR. Of approximately 4,000 clones listed, 35% to 40% were seen once; the top ten hold around 37%. The sample comprised tumor tissue. The receptors stem from a male donor with papillary thyroid cancer or a benign thyroid nodule (not recorded which). Some clones in this sample may be carry-over from other donors' samples. Both conserved end residues are part of each CDR3. A D gene is named only where the DNA matches it firmly. Expanded clones get a size class; other rows say once, few or many, or leave the size out.

d_call	v_call	j_call	clone_size	cdr3_aa	cdr3_nt
TRBD2	TRBV13	TRBJ2-3	.	CASSPGQLGSGRAADTQYF	TGTGCCAGCAGCCCCGGCCAGCTCGGTAGCGGGAGGGCCGCAGATACGCAGTATTTT
.	TRBV28	TRBJ1-1	.	CASSLDLMKGRDTEAFF	TGTGCCAGCAGTTTAGATCTAATGAAGGGGAGGGACACTGAAGCTTTCTTT
TRBD1	TRBV11-2	TRBJ2-2	.	CASNRDRGTGELFF	TGTGCCAGCAACCGGGACAGAGGGACCGGGGAGCTGTTTTTT
TRBD2	TRBV28	TRBJ2-7	.	CASSAPSGGGIEQYF	TGTGCCAGCAGCGCACCGTCCGGGGGAGGGATCGAGCAGTACTTC
TRBD2	TRBV28	TRBJ2-1	.	CASTHGTSGSSYNEQFF	TGTGCCAGCACCCATGGGACTAGCGGGAGCTCCTACAATGAGCAGTTCTTC
.	TRBV6-2/TRBV6-3	TRBJ1-5	medium-sized	CASSYTSSNQPQHF	TGTGCCAGCAGTTACACATCTTCAAATCAGCCCCAGCATTTT
.	TRBV2	TRBJ1-2	.	CASSEPGVEANYGYTF	TGTGCCAGCAGTGAACCGGGGGTAGAGGCTAACTATGGCTACACCTTC
.	TRBV4-1	TRBJ2-7	.	CASSLGDTSSYEQYF	TGCGCCAGCAGCCTGGGGGACACAAGCTCCTACGAGCAGTACTTC
.	TRBV28	TRBJ2-6	few	CASMGVQFSGANVLTF	TGTGCCAGCATGGGGGTTCAGTTCTCTGGGGCCAACGTCCTGACTTTC
TRBD1	TRBV4-1	TRBJ2-7	.	CASSQGRAGQATYEQYF	TGCGCCAGCAGCCAAGGAAGGGCGGGACAGGCGACCTACGAGCAGTACTTC
.	TRBV6-1	TRBJ2-2	.	CASSEASGNTGELFF	TGTGCCAGCAGTGAAGCTAGCGGGAACACCGGGGAGCTGTTTTTT
TRBD1	TRBV27	TRBJ1-1	.	CASSLRTGVPNTEAFF	TGTGCCAGCAGTTTACGGACAGGGGTCCCTAACACTGAAGCTTTCTTT
.	TRBV10-3	TRBJ1-6	.	CAISDNSPLHF	TGTGCCATCAGTGATAATTCACCCCTCCACTTT
TRBD1	TRBV20-1	TRBJ2-1	.	CSARDRGSVNFNEQFF	TGCAGTGCCCGGGACAGGGGCTCGGTCAATTTCAATGAGCAGTTCTTC
TRBD1	TRBV6-2/TRBV6-3	TRBJ1-1	.	CASSYSGTGASRAFF	TGTGCCAGCAGTTACTCGGGGACAGGGGCCAGCCGAGCTTTCTTT
TRBD2	TRBV28	TRBJ2-3	few	CASSSSLAGVTDTQYF	TGTGCCAGCAGCTCCTCACTAGCGGGGGTCACAGATACGCAGTATTTT
.	TRBV6-2/TRBV6-3	TRBJ2-7	.	CASSSPSSPTYEQYF	TGTGCCAGCAGTTCCCCTAGCTCTCCTACCTACGAGCAGTACTTC
.	TRBV5-1	TRBJ2-7	few	CASSHDSYEQYF	TGCGCCAGCAGCCATGACTCCTACGAGCAGTACTTC
.	TRBV6-1	TRBJ1-6	.	CASRGVDKGSPLHF	TGTGCCAGCAGGGGGGTCGATAAGGGGTCACCCCTCCACTTT
.	TRBV6-2/TRBV6-3	TRBJ2-3	.	CASSSQGDTQYF	TGTGCCAGCAGTTCCCAAGGAGATACGCAGTATTTT
TRBD2	TRBV6-4	TRBJ2-1	few	CARLKAQPSGKTYNEQFF	TGTGCCAGACTAAAGGCCCAACCTAGCGGTAAAACGTACAATGAGCAGTTCTTC
TRBD2	TRBV5-6	TRBJ2-1	.	CASSLARIAGGPVEQFF	TGTGCCAGCAGCTTGGCCAGGATAGCGGGAGGGCCCGTTGAGCAGTTCTTC
TRBD1	TRBV27	TRBJ2-7	few	CASRGQVYEQYF	TGTGCCAGCCGTGGACAGGTCTACGAGCAGTACTTC
.	TRBV27	TRBJ2-7	few	CASSSATEVSYEQYF	TGTGCCAGCAGTTCCGCCACTGAGGTCTCCTACGAGCAGTACTTC
.	TRBV2	TRBJ1-5	large	CASSGTMSNQPQHF	TGTGCCAGCAGTGGGACGATGAGCAATCAGCCCCAGCATTTT
.	TRBV5-5	TRBJ2-5	.	CASSLAASVGQETQYF	TGTGCCAGCAGCTTGGCCGCTAGCGTAGGCCAAGAGACCCAGTACTTC
TRBD1	TRBV20-1	TRBJ1-3	.	CSARGQGGSTRGNTIYF	TGCAGTGCTAGAGGGCAGGGGGGGAGCACACGCGGAAACACCATATATTTT
TRBD2	TRBV3-1	TRBJ2-1	.	CASSQGGSGSLRYNEQFF	TGTGCCAGCAGCCAAGGTGGTAGCGGGAGCCTCCGGTACAATGAGCAGTTCTTC
.	TRBV30	TRBJ1-2	.	CAWSVQGLLYGYTF	TGTGCCTGGAGTGTACAAGGACTTCTCTATGGCTACACCTTC
.	TRBV19	TRBJ2-1	few	CASRQDGTNEQFF	TGTGCCAGTAGGCAGGACGGGACAAATGAGCAGTTCTTC
TRBD1	TRBV15	TRBJ2-1	few	CATSRGTGRNEQFF	TGTGCCACCAGCAGAGGGACAGGGAGGAATGAGCAGTTCTTC
TRBD2	TRBV2	TRBJ2-2	.	CASRGLAGGTGELFF	TGTGCCAGCAGAGGACTAGCGGGAGGTACCGGGGAGCTGTTTTTT
.	TRBV28	TRBJ1-1	.	CASSTVGRTEAFF	TGTGCCAGCAGTACCGTCGGACGGACTGAAGCTTTCTTT
.	TRBV4-1	TRBJ2-7	.	CASSPQGMGAGSSYEQYF	TGCGCCAGCAGCCCGCAGGGGATGGGGGCTGGGAGCTCCTACGAGCAGTACTTC
.	TRBV7-6	TRBJ2-7	once	CASSLEAPYEQYF	TGTGCCAGCAGCTTAGAGGCCCCCTACGAGCAGTACTTC
TRBD2	TRBV4-1	TRBJ2-7	medium-sized	CASSQGLAVYEQYF	TGCGCCAGCAGCCAGGGACTAGCGGTCTACGAGCAGTACTTC
TRBD2	TRBV20-1	TRBJ2-7	.	CSAIPGLAVHEQYF	TGCAGTGCTATCCCGGGACTAGCGGTCCACGAGCAGTACTTC
.	TRBV28	TRBJ1-1	.	CASTWGGTEAFF	TGTGCCAGCACATGGGGGGGCACTGAAGCTTTCTTT
TRBD1	TRBV5-1	TRBJ2-7	once	CASSWTGGGHEQYF	TGCGCCAGCAGCTGGACAGGGGGCGGTCACGAGCAGTACTTC
TRBD1	TRBV18	TRBJ1-2	.	CASSPTGGAYGYTF	TGTGCCAGCTCACCGACAGGGGGCGCATATGGCTACACCTTC
TRBD1	TRBV10-3	TRBJ1-4	medium-sized	CAISEQGEATNEKLFF	TGTGCCATCAGTGAGCAGGGGGAAGCAACTAATGAAAAACTGTTTTTT
TRBD1	TRBV6-2/TRBV6-3	TRBJ2-1	.	CASSYPGTETYNEQFF	TGTGCCAGCAGTTACCCCGGGACAGAAACCTACAATGAGCAGTTCTTC
.	TRBV6-1	TRBJ2-2	few	CASRVVSGTGELFF	TGTGCCAGCAGGGTTGTGAGTGGAACCGGGGAGCTGTTTTTT
TRBD1	TRBV11-1	TRBJ1-2	.	CASSLAQTGVNYGYTF	TGTGCCAGCAGCTTAGCCCAGACAGGGGTTAACTATGGCTACACCTTC
TRBD2	TRBV12-3/TRBV12-4	TRBJ2-2	.	CASSQAGALTGELFF	TGTGCCAGCAGTCAAGCGGGGGCCCTCACCGGGGAGCTGTTTTTT
TRBD1	TRBV27	TRBJ2-7	few	CASSLNRGWEQYF	TGTGCCAGCAGTTTGAACAGGGGATGGGAGCAGTACTTC
TRBD1	TRBV6-5	TRBJ1-1	.	CASSSQTGGKTEAFF	TGTGCCAGCAGTTCCCAGACAGGGGGGAAGACTGAAGCTTTCTTT
.	TRBV6-6	TRBJ2-1	many	CASSYRDYNEQFF	TGTGCCAGCAGTTACCGGGACTACAATGAGCAGTTCTTC